One T cell receptor beta chain is described in this entry. What it binds is unknown. The CDR3 loop spans 12 amino acids. With 3 bases removed from V and 9 bases from J, the gap between germline ends came to 8 bases. Per germline, CDR1 SEHNR and CDR2 FQNEAQ (reference sequence). The data derive from a study of CD8+CD57+ T cells in acquired aplastic anemia. Study-level information: Each DNA sample taken from sorted CD4+ and CD8+ cells came to about 3.2 ug on average.

Patients selected for sequencing had displayed CD8+CD57+ cell expansion by flow cytometry. Blood came from patients not yet given any therapy. The study's findings and limits: Statistical testing detected no significant gap in CD8+ Simpson's diversity between patients and controls. Researchers report that around 31 CD8+ CDR3 sequences appeared in both patients and controls.

The use of genomic DNA as template underpinned the TCR beta VDJ and CDR3 profiling. In TCRdb, the reads were re-called with MiXCR into one record per CDR3 protein. The profile shows around 150,000 distinct CDR3 sequences, roughly 43% of them singletons. The rearrangement joins TRBV7-9 to TRBJ2-2; D gene unclear. This sequence was found in a human donor with aplastic anemia. Material for sequencing was sorted CD4+, CD8+, or CD8+CD57+ T cells (not recorded which) from PBMCs. This CDR3 reads CASSLEQWELFF. The CDR3 DNA sequence: TGTGCCAGCAGCTTGGAACAGTGGGAGCTGTTTTTT.